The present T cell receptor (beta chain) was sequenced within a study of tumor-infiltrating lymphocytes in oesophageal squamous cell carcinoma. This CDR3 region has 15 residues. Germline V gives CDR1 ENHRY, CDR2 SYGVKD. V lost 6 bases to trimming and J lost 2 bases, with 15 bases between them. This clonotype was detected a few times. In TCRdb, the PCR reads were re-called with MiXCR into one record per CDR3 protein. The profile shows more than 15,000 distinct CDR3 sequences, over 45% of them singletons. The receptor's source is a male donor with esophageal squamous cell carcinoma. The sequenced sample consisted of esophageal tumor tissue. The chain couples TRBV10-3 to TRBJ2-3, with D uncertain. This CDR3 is CAIRDIMGNTDTQYF. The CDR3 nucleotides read TGTGCCATCAGGGATATTATGGGAAACACAGATACGCAGTATTTT.